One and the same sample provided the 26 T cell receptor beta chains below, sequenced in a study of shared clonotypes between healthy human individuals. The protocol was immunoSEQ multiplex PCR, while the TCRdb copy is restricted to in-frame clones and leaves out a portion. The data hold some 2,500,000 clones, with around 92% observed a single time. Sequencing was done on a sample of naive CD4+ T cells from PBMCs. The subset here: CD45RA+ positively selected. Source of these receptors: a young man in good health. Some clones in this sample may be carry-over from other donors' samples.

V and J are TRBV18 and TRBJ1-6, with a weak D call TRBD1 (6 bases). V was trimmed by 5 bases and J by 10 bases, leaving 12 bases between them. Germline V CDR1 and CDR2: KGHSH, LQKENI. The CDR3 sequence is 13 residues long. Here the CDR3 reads CASSGDIGSPLHF. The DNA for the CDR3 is TGTGCCAGCTCAGGGGACATCGGCTCACCCCTCCACTTT.

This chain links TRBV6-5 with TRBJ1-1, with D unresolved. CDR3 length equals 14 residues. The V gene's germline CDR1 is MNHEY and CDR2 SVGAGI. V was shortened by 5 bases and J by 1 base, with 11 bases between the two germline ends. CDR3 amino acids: CASSMKSSNTEAFF. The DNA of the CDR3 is TGTGCCAGCAGTATGAAGTCCTCGAACACTGAAGCTTTCTTT.

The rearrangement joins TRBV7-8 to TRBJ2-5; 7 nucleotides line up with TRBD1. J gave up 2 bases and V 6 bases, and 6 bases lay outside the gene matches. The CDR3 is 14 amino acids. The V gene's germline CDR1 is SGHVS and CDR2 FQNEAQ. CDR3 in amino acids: CASSPGQPQETQYF. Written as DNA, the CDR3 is TGTGCCAGCAGTCCGGGACAGCCTCAAGAGACCCAGTACTTC.

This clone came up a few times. CDR3 region: CASSLNNLGVSGYTF. The CDR3 coding sequence is TGTGCCAGCAGCTTAAATAATCTGGGGGTCTCTGGCTACACCTTC. This chain links TRBV7-2 with TRBJ1-2; D might be TRBD1 (5 bases). Germline V gene data show CDR1 as SGHTA and CDR2 as FQGNSA. Trimming shortened V by 2 bases and J by 7 bases, and 17 bases separated the two germline ends. This CDR3 is 15 amino acids long.

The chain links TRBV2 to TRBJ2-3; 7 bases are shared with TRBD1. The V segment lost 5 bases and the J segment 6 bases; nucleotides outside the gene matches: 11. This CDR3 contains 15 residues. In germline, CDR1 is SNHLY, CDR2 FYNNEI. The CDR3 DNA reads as TGTGCCAGCAGTCCAGGGACAGCCGGTTGGGATACGCAGTATTTT. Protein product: CASSPGTAGWDTQYF. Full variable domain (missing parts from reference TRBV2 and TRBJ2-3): EPEVTQTPSHQVTQMGQEVILRCVPISNHLYFYWYRQILGQKVEFLVSFYNNEISEKSEIFDDQFSVERPDGSNFTLKIRSTKLEDSAMYFCASSPGTAGWDTQYFGPGTRLTVL.

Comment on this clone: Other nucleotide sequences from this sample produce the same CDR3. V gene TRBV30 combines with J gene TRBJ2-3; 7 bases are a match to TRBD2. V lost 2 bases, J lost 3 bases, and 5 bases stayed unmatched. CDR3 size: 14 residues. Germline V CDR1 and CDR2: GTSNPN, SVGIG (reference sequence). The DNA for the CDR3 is TGTGCCTGGAGTCGGGGGAGGGGTACAGATACGCAGTATTTT. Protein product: CAWSRGRGTDTQYF.

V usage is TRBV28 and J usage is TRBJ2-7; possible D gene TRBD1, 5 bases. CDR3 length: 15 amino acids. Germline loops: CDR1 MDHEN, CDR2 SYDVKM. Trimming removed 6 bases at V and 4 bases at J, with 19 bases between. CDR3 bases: TGTGCCAGCAGCCTTTATCAGGGTTCCCCTTACGAGCAGTACTTC. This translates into CASSLYQGSPYEQYF.

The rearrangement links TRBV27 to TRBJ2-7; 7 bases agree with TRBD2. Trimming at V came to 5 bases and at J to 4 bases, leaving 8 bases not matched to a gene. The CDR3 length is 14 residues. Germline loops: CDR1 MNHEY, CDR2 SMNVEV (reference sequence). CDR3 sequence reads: CASSPLLAWYEQYF. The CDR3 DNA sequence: TGTGCCAGCAGTCCCTTACTAGCGTGGTACGAGCAGTACTTC.

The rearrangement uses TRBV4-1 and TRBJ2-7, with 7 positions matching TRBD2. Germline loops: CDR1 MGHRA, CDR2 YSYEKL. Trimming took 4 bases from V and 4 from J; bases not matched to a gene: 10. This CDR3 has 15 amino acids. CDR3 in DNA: TGCGCCAGCAGCCTCCCGGGGCTAGCGGTTTACGAGCAGTACTTC. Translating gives CASSLPGLAVYEQYF.

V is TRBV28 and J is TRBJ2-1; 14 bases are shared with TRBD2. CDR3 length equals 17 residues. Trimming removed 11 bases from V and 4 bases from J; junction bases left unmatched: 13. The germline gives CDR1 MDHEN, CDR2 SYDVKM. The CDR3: CAGAGTSGRRGYNEQFF. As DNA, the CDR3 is TGTGCCGGGGCCGGGACTAGCGGGAGAAGGGGGTACAATGAGCAGTTCTTC.

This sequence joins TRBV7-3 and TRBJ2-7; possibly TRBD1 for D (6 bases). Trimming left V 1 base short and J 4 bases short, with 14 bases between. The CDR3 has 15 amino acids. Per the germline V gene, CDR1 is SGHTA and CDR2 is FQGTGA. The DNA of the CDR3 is TGTGCCAGCAGCTTAAGCCCAGGGGCGGGTTACGAGCAGTACTTC. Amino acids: CASSLSPGAGYEQYF. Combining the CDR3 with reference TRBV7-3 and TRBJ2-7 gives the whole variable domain GAGVSQTPSNKVTEKGKYVELRCDPISGHTALYWYRQSLGQGPEFLIYFQGTGAADDSGLPNDRFFAVRPEGSVSTLKIQRTERGDSAVYLCASSLSPGAGYEQYFGPGTRLTVT.

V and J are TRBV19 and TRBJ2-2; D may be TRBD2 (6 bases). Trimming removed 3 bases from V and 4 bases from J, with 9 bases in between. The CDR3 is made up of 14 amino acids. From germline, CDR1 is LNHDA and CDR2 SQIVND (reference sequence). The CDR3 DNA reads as TGTGCCAGTAGTATCTCGGGGGTCACCGGGGAGCTGTTTTTT. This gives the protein CASSISGVTGELFF.

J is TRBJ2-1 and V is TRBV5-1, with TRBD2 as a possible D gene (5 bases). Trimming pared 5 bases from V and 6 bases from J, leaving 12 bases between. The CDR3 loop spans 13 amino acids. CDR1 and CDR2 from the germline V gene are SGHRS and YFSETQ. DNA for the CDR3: TGCGCCAGCAGGTCCGGACTGAGCAATGAGCAGTTCTTC. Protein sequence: CASRSGLSNEQFF.

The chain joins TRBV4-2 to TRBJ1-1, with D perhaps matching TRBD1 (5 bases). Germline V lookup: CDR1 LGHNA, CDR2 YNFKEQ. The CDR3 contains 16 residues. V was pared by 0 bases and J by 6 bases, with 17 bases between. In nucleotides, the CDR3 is TGTGCCAGCAGCCAAGATCCCGGGGAAGGGGCCGCTGAAGCTTTCTTT. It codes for CASSQDPGEGAAEAFF.

This CDR3 is CAWSRPSGEQFF. CDR3 nucleotide sequence: TGTGCCTGGAGTAGACCTTCGGGTGAGCAGTTCTTC. The chain employs TRBV30 and TRBJ2-1; D is unclear. Germline values: CDR1 GTSNPN, CDR2 SVGIG (reference sequence). CDR3 size: 12 residues. Trimming left V 2 bases short and J 9 bases short, with 11 bases between.

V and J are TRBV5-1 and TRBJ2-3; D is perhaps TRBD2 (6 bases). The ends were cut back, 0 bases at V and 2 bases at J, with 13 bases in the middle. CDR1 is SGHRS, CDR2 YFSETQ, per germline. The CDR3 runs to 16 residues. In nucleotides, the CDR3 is TGCGCCAGCAGCTTGGGCCAGGGAGGTGTCACAGATACGCAGTATTTT. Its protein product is CASSLGQGGVTDTQYF.

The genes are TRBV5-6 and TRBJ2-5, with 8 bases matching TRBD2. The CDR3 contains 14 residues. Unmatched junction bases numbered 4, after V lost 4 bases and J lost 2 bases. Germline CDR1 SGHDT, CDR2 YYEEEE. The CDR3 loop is CASSRTSGQETQYF. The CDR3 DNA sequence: TGTGCCAGCAGCCGTACTAGCGGACAAGAGACCCAGTACTTC.

The CDR3 DNA follows: TGTGCCAGCAGTGAATCTAGAGGGGTTGGAGCTTTCTTT. Translation gives CASSESRGVGAFF. This rearrangement joins TRBV2 to TRBJ1-1; TRBD1 is a possible D gene (5 bases). The CDR3 covers 13 residues. The germline V gene encodes CDR1 SNHLY and CDR2 FYNNEI. V was cut by 2 bases and J by 10 bases, with 14 bases left in between.

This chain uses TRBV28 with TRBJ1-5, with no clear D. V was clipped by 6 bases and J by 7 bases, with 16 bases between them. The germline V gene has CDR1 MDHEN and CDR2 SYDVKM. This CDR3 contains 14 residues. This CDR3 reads CASRDGDRGQPQHF. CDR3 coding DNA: TGTGCCAGCAGAGATGGGGATCGAGGACAGCCCCAGCATTTT.

CDR3 sequence (DNA): TGTGCCAGCAGGCAGGGGGCGCGATATACGCAGTATTTT. Protein: CASRQGARYTQYF. The chain recombines TRBV25-1 with TRBJ2-3; 8 positions agree with TRBD1. V shed 6 bases and J 7 bases; nucleotides not matched to a gene: 6. The germline V gene has CDR1 MGHDK and CDR2 SYGVNS. The CDR3 runs to 13 residues. The full variable domain, with the rest looked up from reference TRBV25-1 and TRBJ2-3, is EADIYQTPRYLVIGTGKKITLECSQTMGHDKMYWYQQDPGMELHLIHYSYGVNSTEKGDLSSESTVSRIRTEHFPLTLESARPSHTSQYLCASRQGARYTQYFGPGTRLTVL.

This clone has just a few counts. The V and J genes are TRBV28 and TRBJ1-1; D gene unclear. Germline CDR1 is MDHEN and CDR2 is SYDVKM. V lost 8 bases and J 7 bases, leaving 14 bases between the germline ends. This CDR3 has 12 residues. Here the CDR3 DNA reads TGTGCCAGCTATACTAGGGTTATTGAAGCTTTCTTT. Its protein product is CASYTRVIEAFF.

The CDR3 nucleotides are TGTGCCAGCAGTTCAACCGGGACTAGCGGGTGGGATACGCAGTATTTT. This codes for CASSSTGTSGWDTQYF. V is TRBV28 and J is TRBJ2-3, with 12 bases lining up with TRBD2. This CDR3 has 16 amino acids. The germline CDR1 and CDR2 sequences are MDHEN and SYDVKM. V shed 4 bases and J 6 bases; nucleotides not matched to a gene: 8.

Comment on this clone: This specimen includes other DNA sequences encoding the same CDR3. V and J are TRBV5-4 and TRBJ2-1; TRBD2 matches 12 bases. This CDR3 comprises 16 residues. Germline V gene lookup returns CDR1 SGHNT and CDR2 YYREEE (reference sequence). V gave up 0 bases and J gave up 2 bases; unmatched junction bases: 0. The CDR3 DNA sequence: TGTGCCAGCAGCTTGGGACTAGCGGGGGCCTACAATGAGCAGTTCTTC. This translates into CASSLGLAGAYNEQFF. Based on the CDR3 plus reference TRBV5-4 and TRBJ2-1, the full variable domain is ETGVTQSPTHLIKTRGQQVTLRCSSQSGHNTVSWYQQALGQGPQFIFQYYREEENGRGNFPPRFSGLQFPNYSSELNVNALELDDSALYLCASSLGLAGAYNEQFFGPGTRLTVL.

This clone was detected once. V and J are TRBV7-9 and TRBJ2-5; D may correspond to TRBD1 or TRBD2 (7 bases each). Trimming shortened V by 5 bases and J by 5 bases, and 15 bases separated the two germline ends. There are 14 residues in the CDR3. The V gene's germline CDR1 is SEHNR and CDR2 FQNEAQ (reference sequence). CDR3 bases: TGTGCCAGCAGCCTACAGGGGAGGGTCGAGACCCAGTACTTC. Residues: CASSLQGRVETQYF.

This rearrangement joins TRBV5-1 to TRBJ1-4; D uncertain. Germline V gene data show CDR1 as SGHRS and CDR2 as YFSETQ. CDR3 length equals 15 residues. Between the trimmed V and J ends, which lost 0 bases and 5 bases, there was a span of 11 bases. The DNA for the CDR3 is TGCGCCAGCAGCTTGGAAGGGCTCAAAAATGAAAAACTGTTTTTT. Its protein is CASSLEGLKNEKLFF.

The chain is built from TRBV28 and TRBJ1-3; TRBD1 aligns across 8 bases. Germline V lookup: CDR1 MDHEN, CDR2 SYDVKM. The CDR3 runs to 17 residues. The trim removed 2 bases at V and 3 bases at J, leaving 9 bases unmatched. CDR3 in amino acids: CASSLGRAGGRGNTIYF. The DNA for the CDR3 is TGTGCCAGCAGTTTAGGAAGGGCAGGGGGCCGTGGAAACACCATATATTTT.